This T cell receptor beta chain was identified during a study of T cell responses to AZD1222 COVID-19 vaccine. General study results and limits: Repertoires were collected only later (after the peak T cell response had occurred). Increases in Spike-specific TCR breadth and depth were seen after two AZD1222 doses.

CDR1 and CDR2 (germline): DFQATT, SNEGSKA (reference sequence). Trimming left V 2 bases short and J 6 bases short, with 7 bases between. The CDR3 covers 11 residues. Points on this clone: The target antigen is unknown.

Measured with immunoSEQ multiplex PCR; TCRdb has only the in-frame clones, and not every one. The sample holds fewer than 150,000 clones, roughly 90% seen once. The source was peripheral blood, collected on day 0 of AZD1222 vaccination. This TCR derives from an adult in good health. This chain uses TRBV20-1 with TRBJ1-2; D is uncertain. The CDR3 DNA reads TGCAGTGCTAGAAAAGGGAATGGCTACACCTTC. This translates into CSARKGNGYTF.